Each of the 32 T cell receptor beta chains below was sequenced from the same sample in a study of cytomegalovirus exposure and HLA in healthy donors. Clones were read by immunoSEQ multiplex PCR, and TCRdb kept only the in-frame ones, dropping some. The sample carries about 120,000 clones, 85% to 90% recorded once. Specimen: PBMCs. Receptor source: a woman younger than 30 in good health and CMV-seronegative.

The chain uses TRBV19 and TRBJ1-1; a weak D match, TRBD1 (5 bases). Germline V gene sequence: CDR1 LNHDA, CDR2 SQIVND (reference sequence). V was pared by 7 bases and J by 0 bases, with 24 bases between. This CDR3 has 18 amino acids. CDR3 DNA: TGTGCCAGTATCATCGGGGGAAGGGCGGGCGAAATGAACACTGAAGCTTTCTTT. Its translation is CASIIGGRAGEMNTEAFF.

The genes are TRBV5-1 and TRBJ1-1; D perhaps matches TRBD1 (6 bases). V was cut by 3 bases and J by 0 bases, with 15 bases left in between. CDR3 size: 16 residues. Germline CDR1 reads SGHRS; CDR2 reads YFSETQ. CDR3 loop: CASSSDPGQMNTEAFF. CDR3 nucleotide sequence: TGCGCCAGCAGCTCAGATCCGGGACAAATGAACACTGAAGCTTTCTTT. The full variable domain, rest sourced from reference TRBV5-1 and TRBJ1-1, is KAGVTQTPRYLIKTRGQQVTLSCSPISGHRSVSWYQQTPGQGLQFLFEYFSETQRNKGNFPGRFSGRQFSNSRSEMNVSTLELGDSALYLCASSSDPGQMNTEAFFGQGTRLTVV.

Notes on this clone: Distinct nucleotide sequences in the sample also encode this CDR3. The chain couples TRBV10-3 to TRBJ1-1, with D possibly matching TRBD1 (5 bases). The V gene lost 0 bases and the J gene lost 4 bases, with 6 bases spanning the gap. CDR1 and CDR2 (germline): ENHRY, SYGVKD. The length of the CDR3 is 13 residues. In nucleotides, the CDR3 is TGTGCCATCAGTGAGTCCGGGGGCACTGAAGCTTTCTTT. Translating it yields CAISESGGTEAFF.

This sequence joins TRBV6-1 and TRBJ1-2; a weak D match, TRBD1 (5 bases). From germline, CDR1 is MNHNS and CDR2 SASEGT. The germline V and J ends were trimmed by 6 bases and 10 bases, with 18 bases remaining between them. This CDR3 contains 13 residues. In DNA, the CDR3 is TGTGCCAGCAGCTCGGACAAGACCCGGTTCTACACCTTC. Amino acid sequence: CASSSDKTRFYTF.

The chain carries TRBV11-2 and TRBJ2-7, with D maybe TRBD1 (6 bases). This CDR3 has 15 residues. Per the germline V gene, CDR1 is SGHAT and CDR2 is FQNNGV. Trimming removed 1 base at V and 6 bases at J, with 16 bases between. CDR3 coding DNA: TGTGCCAGCAGCTTAGCGGTGTACTCCAGGGGCGAGCAGTACTTC. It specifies CASSLAVYSRGEQYF.

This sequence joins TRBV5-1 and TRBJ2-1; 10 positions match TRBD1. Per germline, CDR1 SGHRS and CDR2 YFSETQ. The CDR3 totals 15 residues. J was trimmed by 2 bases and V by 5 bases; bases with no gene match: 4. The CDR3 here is CASRGGQGAYNEQFF. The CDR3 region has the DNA TGCGCCAGCAGAGGCGGACAGGGGGCCTACAATGAGCAGTTCTTC.

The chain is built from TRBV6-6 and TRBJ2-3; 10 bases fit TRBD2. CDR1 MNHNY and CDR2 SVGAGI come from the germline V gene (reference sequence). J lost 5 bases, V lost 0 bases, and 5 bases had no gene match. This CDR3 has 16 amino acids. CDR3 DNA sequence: TGTGCCAGCAGTTACTCTCCTAGCGGGGGACTAGATACGCAGTATTTT. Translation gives CASSYSPSGGLDTQYF.

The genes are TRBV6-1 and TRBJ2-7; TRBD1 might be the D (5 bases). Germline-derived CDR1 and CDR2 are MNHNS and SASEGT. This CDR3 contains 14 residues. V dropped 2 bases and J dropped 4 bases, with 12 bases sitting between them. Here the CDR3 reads CASSETWGGYEQYF. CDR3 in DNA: TGTGCCAGCAGTGAAACCTGGGGCGGTTACGAGCAGTACTTC.

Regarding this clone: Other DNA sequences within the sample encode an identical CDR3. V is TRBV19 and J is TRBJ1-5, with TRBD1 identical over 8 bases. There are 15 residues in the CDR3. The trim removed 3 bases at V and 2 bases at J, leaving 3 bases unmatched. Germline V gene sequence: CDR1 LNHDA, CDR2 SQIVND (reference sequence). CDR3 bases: TGTGCCAGTAGTATCGACAGGGGTGGCAATCAGCCCCAGCATTTT. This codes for CASSIDRGGNQPQHF. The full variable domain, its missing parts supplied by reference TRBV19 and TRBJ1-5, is DGGITQSPKYLFRKEGQNVTLSCEQNLNHDAMYWYRQDPGQGLRLIYYSQIVNDFQKGDIAEGYSVSREKKESFPLTVTSAQKNPTAFYLCASSIDRGGNQPQHFGDGTRLSIL.

CDR3 sequence reads: CASSFRTGKVEAFF. The DNA for the CDR3 is TGTGCCAGCAGTTTCAGGACAGGGAAGGTTGAAGCTTTCTTT. The chain uses TRBV6-6 and TRBJ1-1, with TRBD1 matching 8 bases. Germline CDR1 and CDR2: MNHNY and SVGAGI (reference sequence). Trimming at V came to 4 bases and at J to 7 bases, leaving 8 bases not matched to a gene. The CDR3 has 14 amino acids.

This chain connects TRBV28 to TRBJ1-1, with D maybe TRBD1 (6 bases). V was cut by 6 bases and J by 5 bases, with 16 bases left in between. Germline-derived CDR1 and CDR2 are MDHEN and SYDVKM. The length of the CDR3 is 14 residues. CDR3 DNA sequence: TGTGCCAGCAGCTATCAACTACAGGGTACTGAAGCTTTCTTT. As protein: CASSYQLQGTEAFF.

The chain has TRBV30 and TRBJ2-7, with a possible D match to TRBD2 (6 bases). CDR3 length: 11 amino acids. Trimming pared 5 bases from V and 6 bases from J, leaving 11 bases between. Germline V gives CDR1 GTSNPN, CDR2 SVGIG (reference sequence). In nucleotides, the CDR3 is TGTGCCTGGGAACTAGCCGCCGAGCAGTACTTC. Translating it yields CAWELAAEQYF.

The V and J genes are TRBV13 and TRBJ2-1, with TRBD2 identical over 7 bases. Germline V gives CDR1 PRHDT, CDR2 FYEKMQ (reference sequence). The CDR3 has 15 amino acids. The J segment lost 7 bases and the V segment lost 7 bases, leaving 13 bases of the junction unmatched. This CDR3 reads CASTTGGSFVNEQFF. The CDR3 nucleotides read TGTGCCAGCACAACCGGGGGGTCGTTTGTAAATGAGCAGTTCTTC. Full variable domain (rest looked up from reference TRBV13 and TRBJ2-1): AAGVIQSPRHLIKEKRETATLKCYPIPRHDTVYWYQQGPGQDPQFLISFYEKMQSDKGSIPDRFSAQQFSDYHSELNMSSLELGDSALYFCASTTGGSFVNEQFFGPGTRLTVL.

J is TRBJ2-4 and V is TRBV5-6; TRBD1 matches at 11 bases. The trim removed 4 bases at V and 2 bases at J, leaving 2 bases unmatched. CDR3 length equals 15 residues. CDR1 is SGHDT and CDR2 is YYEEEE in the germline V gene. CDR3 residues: CASSLDRGPKNIQYF. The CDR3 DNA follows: TGTGCCAGCAGCCTGGACAGGGGGCCCAAAAACATTCAGTACTTC.

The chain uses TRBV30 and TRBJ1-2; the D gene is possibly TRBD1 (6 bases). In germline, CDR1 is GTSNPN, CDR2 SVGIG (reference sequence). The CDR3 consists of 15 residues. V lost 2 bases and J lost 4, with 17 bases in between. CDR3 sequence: CAWSPSAGVGYGYTF. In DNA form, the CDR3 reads TGTGCCTGGAGTCCCTCGGCAGGGGTGGGCTATGGCTACACCTTC.

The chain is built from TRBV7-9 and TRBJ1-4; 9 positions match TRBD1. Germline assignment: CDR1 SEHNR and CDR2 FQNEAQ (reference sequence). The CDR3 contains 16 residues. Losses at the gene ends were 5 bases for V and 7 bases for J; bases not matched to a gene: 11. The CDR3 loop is CASSLRTGVGGEKLFF. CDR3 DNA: TGTGCCAGCAGCCTACGGACAGGGGTTGGCGGTGAAAAACTGTTTTTT.

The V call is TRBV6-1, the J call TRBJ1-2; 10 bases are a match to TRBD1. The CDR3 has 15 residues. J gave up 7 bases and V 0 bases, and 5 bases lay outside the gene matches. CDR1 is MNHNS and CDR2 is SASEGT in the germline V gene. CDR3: CASSEAGTGELGYTF. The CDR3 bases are TGTGCCAGCAGTGAAGCGGGGACAGGGGAGCTTGGCTACACCTTC.

Here the CDR3 reads CASSLEPAGGLYEQYF. DNA for the CDR3: TGTGCCAGCAGCTTAGAGCCAGCGGGAGGGCTGTACGAGCAGTACTTC. The chain employs TRBV11-1 and TRBJ2-7; 10 nucleotides agree with TRBD2. Germline CDR1 and CDR2: SGHAT and FQDESV (reference sequence). J gave up 4 bases and V 1 base, and 7 bases lay outside the gene matches. This CDR3 is 16 amino acids long. The variable domain in full, completed from reference TRBV11-1 and TRBJ2-7, reads EAEVAQSPRYKITEKSQAVAFWCDPISGHATLYWYRQILGQGPELLVQFQDESVVDDSQLPKDRFSAERLKGVDSTLKIQPAELGDSAMYLCASSLEPAGGLYEQYFGPGTRLTVT.

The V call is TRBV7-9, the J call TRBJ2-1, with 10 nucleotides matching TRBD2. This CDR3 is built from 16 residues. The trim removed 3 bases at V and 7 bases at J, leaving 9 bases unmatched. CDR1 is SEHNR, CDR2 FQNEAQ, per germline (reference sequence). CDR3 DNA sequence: TGTGCCAGCAGCTTTAGCCTAGCGGGGGTGGGGAATGAGCAGTTCTTC. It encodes CASSFSLAGVGNEQFF.

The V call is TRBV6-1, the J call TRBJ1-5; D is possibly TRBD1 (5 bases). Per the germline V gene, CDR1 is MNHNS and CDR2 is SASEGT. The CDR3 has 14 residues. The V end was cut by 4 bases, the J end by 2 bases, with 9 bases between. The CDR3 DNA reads TGTGCCAGCAGTGGGTCGACAGGCAATCAGCCCCAGCATTTT. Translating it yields CASSGSTGNQPQHF.

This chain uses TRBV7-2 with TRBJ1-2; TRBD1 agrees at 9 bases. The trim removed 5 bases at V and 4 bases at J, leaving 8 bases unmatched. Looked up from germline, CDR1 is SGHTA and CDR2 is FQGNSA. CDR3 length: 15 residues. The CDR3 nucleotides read TGTGCCAGCAGCCCTCAGTCGACAGGGGGCTATGGCTACACCTTC. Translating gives CASSPQSTGGYGYTF.

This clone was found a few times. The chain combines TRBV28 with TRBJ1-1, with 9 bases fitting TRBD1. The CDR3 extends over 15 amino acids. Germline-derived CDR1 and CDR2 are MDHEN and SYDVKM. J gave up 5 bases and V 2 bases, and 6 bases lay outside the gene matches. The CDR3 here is CASSLPDRGATEAFF. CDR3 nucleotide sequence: TGTGCCAGCAGTTTACCGGACAGGGGAGCAACTGAAGCTTTCTTT.

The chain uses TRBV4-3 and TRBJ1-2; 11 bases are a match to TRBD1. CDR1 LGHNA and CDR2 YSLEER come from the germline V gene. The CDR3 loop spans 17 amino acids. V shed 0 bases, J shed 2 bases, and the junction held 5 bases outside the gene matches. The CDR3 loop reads CASSQDGGTGGNYGYTF. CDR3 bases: TGCGCCAGCAGCCAAGATGGGGGGACAGGGGGGAACTATGGCTACACCTTC.

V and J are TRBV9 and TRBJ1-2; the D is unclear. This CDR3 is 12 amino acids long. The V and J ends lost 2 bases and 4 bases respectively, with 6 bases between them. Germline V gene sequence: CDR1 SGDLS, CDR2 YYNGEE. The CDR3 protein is CASSVPGYGYTF. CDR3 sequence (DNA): TGTGCCAGCAGCGTTCCGGGCTATGGCTACACCTTC.

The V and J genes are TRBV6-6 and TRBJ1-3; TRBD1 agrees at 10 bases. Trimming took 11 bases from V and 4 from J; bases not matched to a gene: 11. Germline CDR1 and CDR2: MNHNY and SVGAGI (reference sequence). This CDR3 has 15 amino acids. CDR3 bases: TGTGCCGCCGGACAGGGGGAAGTTTTCGGAAACACCATATATTTT. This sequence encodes CAAGQGEVFGNTIYF.

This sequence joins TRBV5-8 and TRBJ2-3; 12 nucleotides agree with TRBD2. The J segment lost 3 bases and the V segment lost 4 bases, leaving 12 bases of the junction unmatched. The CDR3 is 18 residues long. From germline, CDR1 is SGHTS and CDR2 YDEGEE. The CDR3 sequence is CASSPIGSSGGATDTQYF. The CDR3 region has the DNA TGTGCCAGCAGCCCCATTGGGTCTAGCGGGGGGGCGACAGATACGCAGTATTTT.

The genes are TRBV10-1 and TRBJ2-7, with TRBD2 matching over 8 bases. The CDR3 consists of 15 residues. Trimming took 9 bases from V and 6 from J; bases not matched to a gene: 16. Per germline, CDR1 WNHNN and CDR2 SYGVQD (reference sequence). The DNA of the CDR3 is TGCGCCAGTTCCCCCCCGGGACTAGTACTTTGCGAGCAGTACTTC. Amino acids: CASSPPGLVLCEQYF.

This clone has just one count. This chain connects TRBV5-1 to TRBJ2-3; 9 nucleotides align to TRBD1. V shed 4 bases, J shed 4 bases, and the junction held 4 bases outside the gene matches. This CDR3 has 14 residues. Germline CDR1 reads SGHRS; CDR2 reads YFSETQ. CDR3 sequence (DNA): TGCGCCAGCAGCCCTGGGACAGGGTCAGATACGCAGTATTTT. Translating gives CASSPGTGSDTQYF. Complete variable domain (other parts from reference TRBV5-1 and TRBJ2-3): KAGVTQTPRYLIKTRGQQVTLSCSPISGHRSVSWYQQTPGQGLQFLFEYFSETQRNKGNFPGRFSGRQFSNSRSEMNVSTLELGDSALYLCASSPGTGSDTQYFGPGTRLTVL.

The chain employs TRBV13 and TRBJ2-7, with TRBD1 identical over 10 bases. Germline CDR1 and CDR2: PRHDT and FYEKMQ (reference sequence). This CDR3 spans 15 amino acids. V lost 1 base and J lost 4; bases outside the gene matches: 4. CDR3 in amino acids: CASSLAGQGVYEQYF. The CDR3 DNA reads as TGTGCCAGCAGCTTAGCTGGACAGGGGGTATACGAGCAGTACTTC.

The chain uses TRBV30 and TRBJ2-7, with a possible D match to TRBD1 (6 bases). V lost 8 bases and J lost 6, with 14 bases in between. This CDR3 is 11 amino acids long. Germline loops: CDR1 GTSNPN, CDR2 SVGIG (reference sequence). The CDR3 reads CAGRTDGEQYF. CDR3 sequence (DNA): TGTGCCGGTAGGACAGACGGCGAGCAGTACTTC.

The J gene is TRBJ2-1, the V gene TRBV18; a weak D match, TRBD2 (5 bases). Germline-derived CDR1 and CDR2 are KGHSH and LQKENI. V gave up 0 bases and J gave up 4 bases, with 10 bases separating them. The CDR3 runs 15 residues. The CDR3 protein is CASSPPDFSYNEQFF. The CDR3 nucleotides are TGTGCCAGCTCACCACCGGACTTCTCGTACAATGAGCAGTTCTTC.

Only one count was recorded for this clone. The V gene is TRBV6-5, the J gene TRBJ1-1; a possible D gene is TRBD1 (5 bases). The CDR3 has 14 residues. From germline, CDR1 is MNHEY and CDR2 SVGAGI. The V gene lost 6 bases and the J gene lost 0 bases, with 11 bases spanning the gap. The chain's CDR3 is CASRRQSMNTEAFF. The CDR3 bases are TGTGCCAGCAGGCGACAGAGCATGAACACTGAAGCTTTCTTT.